Included here is one T cell receptor (beta chain) sequence, with context. The data were obtained in a study of T cells in tuberculosis. V gave up 3 bases and J gave up 7 bases; unmatched junction bases: 8. This CDR3 is 16 amino acids long. CDR1 and CDR2 from the germline V gene are SEHNR and FQNEAQ (reference sequence). Sorting used thawed, overnight-rested PBMC stained with anti-CD3, a viability dye and GMM-loaded CD1B tetramer. The CD1B tetramers carried C32 glucose monomycolate purified from Rhodococcus equi. The assay was immunoSEQ multiplex PCR, and TCRdb's table has in-frame clones only and misses some. The sample shows about 88,000 clones, more than 75% of them seen only once.

The specimen was CD1b-GMM tetramer-negative cells sorted from PBMCs. V and J are TRBV7-9 and TRBJ2-1; 11 bases are shared with TRBD2. This clonotype was obtained from an adult woman with latent tuberculosis. The CDR3: CASSFAVAGGWNEQFF. CDR3 coding DNA: TGTGCCAGCAGCTTCGCCGTAGCGGGGGGGTGGAATGAGCAGTTCTTC.